This T cell receptor beta chain was sequenced for a study of response to subunit inactivated influenza vaccine. The CDR3 runs 14 residues. The junction had 7 bases not matched to a gene; V was cut back by 5 bases and J by 4 bases. TCRdb reprocessed the RT-PCR reads with MiXCR, giving one entry per CDR3 protein. The sample holds about 570,000 distinct CDR3 sequences, approximately 10% seen once. This clonotype turned up a few times. The data also belong to a second study, concerning T cells expressing NK-cell markers. From that paper: UMI-tagged 5'RACE template switching yielded the TCR beta cDNA. CD8+ T cells in 5 or 6 donors included dominant NKG2C+ clonotypes at roughly 1.0-7.5%. Four donors' CD3+CD56-NKG2C+ cells were dominated by the same clonotypes. It was still unclear whether expanded NKG2C+ T cell clones were HCMV specific.

Sequences were derived from PBMCs from blood, sampled on the day of vaccination. The sequence was obtained from a man between 45 and 60 years old who received an inactivated influenza vaccine. The chain combines TRBV12-3 or TRBV12-4 with TRBJ1-1; TRBD1 matches 7 bases. CDR3 DNA: TGTGCCAGCAGTCCCGGGACAGCCCTCACTGAAGCTTTCTTT. As protein: CASSPGTALTEAFF.